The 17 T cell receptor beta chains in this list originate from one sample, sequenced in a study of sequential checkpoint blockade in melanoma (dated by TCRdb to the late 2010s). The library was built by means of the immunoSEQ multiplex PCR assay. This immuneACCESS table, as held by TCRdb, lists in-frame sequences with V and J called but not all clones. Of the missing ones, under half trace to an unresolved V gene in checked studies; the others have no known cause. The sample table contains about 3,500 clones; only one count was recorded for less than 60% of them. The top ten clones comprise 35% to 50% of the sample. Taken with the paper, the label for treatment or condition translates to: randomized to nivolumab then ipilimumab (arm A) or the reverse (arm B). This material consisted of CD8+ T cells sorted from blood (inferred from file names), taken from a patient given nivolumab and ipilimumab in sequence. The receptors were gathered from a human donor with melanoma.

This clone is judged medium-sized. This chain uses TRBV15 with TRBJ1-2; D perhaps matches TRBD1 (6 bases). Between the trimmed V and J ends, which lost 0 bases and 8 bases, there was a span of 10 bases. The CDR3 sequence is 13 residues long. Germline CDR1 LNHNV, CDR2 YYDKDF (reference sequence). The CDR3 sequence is CATSRDFRGGYTF. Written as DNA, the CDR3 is TGTGCCACCAGCAGAGATTTCAGGGGCGGCTACACCTTC.

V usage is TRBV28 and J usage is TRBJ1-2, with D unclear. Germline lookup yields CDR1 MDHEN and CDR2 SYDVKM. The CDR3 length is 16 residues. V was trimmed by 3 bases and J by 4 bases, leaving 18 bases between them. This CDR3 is CASSLMVPGEAYGYTF. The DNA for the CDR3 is TGTGCCAGCAGTTTGATGGTGCCCGGGGAGGCCTATGGCTACACCTTC.

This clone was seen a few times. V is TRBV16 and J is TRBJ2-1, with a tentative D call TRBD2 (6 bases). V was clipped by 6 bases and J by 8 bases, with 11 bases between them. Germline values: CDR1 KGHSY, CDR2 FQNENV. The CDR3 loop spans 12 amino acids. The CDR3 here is CASSWRADEQFF. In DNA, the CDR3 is TGTGCCAGCAGTTGGAGGGCGGATGAGCAGTTCTTC. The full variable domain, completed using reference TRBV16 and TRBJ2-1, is GEEVAQTPKHLVRGEGQKAKLYCAPIKGHSYVFWYQQVLKNEFKFLISFQNENVFDETGMPKERFSAKCLPNSPCSLEIQATKLEDSAVYFCASSWRADEQFFGPGTRLTVL.

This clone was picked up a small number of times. The CDR3 loop is CASSGSGAPGLYGYTF. CDR3 sequence (DNA): TGTGCCAGCAGCGGTAGTGGGGCCCCGGGACTCTATGGCTACACCTTC. The chain employs TRBV9 and TRBJ1-2; possible D gene TRBD1, 5 bases. The CDR3 is 16 amino acids. Trimming shortened V by 3 bases and J by 4 bases, and 19 bases separated the two germline ends. Germline assignment: CDR1 SGDLS and CDR2 YYNGEE.

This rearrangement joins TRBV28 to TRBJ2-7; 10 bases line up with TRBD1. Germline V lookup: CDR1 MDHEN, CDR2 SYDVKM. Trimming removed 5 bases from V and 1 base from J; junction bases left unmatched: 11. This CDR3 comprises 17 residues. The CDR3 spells CASSGLGQGSGSYEQYF. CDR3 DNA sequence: TGTGCCAGCAGTGGCCTGGGACAGGGGAGTGGGTCCTACGAGCAGTACTTC.

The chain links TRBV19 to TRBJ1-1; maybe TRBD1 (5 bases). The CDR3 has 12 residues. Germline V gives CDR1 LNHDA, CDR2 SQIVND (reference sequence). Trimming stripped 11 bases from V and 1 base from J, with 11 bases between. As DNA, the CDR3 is TGTGCCTCAGGGTACTGGAACACTGAAGCTTTCTTT. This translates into CASGYWNTEAFF.

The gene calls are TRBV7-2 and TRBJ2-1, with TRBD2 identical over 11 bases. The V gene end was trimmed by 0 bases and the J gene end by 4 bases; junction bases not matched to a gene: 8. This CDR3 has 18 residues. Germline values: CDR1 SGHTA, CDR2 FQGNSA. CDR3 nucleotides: TGTGCCAGCAGCTTAGCGAGGGGACTAGCGGAGGGATACAATGAGCAGTTCTTC. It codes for CASSLARGLAEGYNEQFF.

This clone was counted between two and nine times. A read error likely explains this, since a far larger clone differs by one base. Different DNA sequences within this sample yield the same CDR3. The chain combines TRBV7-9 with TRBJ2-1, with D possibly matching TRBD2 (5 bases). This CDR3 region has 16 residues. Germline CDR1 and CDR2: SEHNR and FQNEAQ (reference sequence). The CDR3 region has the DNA TGTGCAAGCAGCTTAATTGGGGAGAGCTCCTACAATGAGCAGTTCTTC. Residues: CASSLIGESSYNEQFF. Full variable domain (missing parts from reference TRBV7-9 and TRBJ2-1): DTGVSQNPRHKITKRGQNVTFRCDPISEHNRLYWYRQTLGQGPEFLTYFQNEAQLEKSRLLSDRFSAERPKGSFSTLEIQRTEQGDSAMYLCASSLIGESSYNEQFFGPGTRLTVL.

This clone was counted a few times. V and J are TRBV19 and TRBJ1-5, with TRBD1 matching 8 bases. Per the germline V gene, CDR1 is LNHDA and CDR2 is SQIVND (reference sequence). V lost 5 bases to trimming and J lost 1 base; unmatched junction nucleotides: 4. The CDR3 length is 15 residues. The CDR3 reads CASSWTGMSNQPQHF. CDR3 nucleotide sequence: TGTGCCAGTAGTTGGACAGGGATGAGCAATCAGCCCCAGCATTTT.

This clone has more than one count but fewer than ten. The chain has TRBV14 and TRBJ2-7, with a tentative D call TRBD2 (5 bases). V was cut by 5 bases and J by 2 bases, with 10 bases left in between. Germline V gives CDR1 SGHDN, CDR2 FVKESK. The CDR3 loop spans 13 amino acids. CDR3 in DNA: TGTGCCAGCAGCTTCCGGGGAACCTACGAGCAGTACTTC. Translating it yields CASSFRGTYEQYF.

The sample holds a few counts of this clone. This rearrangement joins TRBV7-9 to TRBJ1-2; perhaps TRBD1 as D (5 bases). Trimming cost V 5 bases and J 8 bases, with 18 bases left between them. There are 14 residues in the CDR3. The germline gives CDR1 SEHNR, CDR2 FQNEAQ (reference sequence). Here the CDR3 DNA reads TGTGCCAGCAGCCAAACCAGGGTCAGTTGGGGCTACACCTTC. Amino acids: CASSQTRVSWGYTF.

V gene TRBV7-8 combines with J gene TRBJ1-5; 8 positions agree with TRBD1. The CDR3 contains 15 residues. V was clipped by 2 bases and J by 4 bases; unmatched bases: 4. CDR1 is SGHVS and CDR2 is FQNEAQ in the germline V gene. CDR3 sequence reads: CASSLNRGKNQPQHF. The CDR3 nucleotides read TGTGCCAGCAGCTTAAACAGGGGGAAAAATCAGCCCCAGCATTTT.

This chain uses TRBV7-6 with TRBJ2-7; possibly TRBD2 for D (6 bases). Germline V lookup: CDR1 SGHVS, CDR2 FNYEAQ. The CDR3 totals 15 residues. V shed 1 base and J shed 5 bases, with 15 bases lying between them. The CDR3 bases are TGTGCCAGCAGCTTAGAGCGGCTAGCGAGTGACGAGCAGTACTTC. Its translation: CASSLERLASDEQYF.

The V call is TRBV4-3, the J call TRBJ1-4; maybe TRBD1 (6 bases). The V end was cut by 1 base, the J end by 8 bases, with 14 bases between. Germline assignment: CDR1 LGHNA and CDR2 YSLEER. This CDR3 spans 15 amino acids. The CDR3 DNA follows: TGCGCCAGCAGCCAAGTTATAACAGGGAGAGAAAAACTGTTTTTT. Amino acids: CASSQVITGREKLFF.

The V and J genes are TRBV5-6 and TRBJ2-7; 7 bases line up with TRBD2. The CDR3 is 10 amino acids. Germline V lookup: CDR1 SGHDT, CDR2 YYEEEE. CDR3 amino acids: CASGGNEQYF. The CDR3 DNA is TGTGCGTCCGGGGGGAACGAGCAGTACTTC. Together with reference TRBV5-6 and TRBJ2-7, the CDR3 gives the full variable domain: DAGVTQSPTHLIKTRGQQVTLRCSPKSGHDTVSWYQQALGQGPQFIFQYYEEEERQRGNFPDRFSGHQFPNYSSELNVNALLLGDSALYLCASGGNEQYFGPGTRLTVT.

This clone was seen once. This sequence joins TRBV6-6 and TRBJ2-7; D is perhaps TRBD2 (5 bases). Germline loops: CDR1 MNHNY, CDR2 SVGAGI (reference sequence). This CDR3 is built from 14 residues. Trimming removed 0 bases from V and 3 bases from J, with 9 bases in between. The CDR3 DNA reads TGTGCCAGCAGTTACTCGGAGGAAAGCTACGAGCAGTACTTC. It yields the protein CASSYSEESYEQYF.

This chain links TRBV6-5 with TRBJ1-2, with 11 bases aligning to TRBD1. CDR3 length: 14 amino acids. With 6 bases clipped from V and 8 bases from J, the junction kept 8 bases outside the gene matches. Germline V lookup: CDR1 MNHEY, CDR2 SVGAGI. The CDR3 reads CASSVGQGAPGYTF. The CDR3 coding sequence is TGTGCCAGCAGCGTCGGACAGGGGGCGCCCGGCTACACCTTC.